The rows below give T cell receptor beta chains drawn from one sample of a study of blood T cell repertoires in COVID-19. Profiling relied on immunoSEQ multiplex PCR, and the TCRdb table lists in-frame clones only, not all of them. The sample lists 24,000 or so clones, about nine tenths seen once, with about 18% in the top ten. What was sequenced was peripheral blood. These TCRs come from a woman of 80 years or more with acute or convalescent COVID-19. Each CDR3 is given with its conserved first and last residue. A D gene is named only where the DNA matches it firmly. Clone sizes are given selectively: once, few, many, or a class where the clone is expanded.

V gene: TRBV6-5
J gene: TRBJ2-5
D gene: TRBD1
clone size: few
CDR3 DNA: TGTGCCAGCAGTCTTACGGGCCAGGGGGCATGGACCCAGTACTTC
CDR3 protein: CASSLTGQGAWTQYF

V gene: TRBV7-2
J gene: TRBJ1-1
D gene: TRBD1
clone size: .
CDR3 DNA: TGTGCCAGCAGATCCACAGGGGGCGCCACTGAAGCTTTCTTT
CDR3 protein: CASRSTGGATEAFF

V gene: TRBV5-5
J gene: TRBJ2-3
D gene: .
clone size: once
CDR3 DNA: TGTGCCAGCAGCTTTCGTCAGGGGAAAGTTGACACAGATACGCAGTATTTT
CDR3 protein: CASSFRQGKVDTDTQYF

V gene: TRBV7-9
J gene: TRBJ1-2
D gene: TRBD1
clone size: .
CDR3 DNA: TGTGCCAGCAGCCGTGGACAGGGGGTACAAGGCTACACCTTC
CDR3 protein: CASSRGQGVQGYTF

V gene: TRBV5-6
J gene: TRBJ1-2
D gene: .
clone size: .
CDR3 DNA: TGTGCCAGCAGCTTACAGGGCGATGGCTACACCTTC
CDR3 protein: CASSLQGDGYTF

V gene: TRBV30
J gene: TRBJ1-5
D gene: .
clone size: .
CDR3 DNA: TGTGCCTGGACAGCCGGTCTTTCGGGTCAGCCCCAGCATTTT
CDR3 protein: CAWTAGLSGQPQHF

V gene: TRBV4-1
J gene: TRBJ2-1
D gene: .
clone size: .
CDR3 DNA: TGCGCCAGCAGCCAAGAGGACAGCTACAATGAGCAGTTCTTC
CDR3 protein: CASSQEDSYNEQFF

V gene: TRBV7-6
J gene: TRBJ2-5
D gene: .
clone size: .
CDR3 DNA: TGTGCCAGCAGCTCTCAGGGCGGAGACTTTCGGGAGACCCAGTACTTC
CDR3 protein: CASSSQGGDFRETQYF

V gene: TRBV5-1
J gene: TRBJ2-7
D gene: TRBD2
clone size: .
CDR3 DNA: TGCGCCAGCAGCTTGGAGCTAGCGGGAGTAGATGAGCAGTACTTC
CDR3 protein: CASSLELAGVDEQYF

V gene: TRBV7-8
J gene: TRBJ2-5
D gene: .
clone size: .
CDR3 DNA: TGTGCCAGCAGCTCCTCGACAGCGCACCAAGAGACCCAGTACTTC
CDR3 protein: CASSSSTAHQETQYF

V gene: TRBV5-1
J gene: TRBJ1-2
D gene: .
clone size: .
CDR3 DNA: TGCGCCAGCAGCTTGGGCGAGGGATACTATGGCTACACCTTC
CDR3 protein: CASSLGEGYYGYTF

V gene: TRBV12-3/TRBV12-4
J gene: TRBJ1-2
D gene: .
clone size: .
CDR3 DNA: TGTGCCAGCAGTTCAGGAATCTCAATGGGCTACACCTTC
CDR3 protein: CASSSGISMGYTF

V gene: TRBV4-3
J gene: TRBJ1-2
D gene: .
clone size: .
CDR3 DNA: TGCGCCAGCAGCCAAGCAGTGGGGAGGTATGGCTACACCTTC
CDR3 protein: CASSQAVGRYGYTF

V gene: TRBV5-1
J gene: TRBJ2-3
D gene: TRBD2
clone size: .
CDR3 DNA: TGCGCCAGCAAAACTAGCGGGAGGGCAACAGATACGCAGTATTTT
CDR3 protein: CASKTSGRATDTQYF

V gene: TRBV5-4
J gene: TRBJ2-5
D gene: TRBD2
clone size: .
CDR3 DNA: TGTGCCAGCAGCTCGGGGGGGACTAGCGGGAGAGGAGAGACCCAGTACTTC
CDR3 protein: CASSSGGTSGRGETQYF

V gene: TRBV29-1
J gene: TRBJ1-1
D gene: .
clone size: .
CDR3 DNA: TGCAGCGTTGGAGGCGGGGGAGGAACTGAAGCTTTCTTT
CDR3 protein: CSVGGGGGTEAFF

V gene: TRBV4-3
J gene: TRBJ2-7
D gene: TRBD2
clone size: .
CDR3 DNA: TGCGCCAGCAGCCAAGAGCTCGGGAGGAAGTTTTACGAGCAGTACTTC
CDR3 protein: CASSQELGRKFYEQYF

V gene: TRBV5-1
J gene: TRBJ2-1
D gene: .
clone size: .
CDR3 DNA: TGCGCCAGCAGCTTAATGGGGGGACGGGGCTCCTACAATGAGCAGTTCTTC
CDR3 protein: CASSLMGGRGSYNEQFF

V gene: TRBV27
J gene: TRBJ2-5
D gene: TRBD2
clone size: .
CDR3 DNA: TGTGCCAGCAGTTCTTCCCGTCCGGCTAGCGGGGTCCAAGAGACCCAGTACTTC
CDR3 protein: CASSSSRPASGVQETQYF

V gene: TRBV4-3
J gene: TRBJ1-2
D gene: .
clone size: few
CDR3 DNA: TGCGCCAGCAGCCAGATGACAGGCAACTATGGCTACACCTTC
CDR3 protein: CASSQMTGNYGYTF

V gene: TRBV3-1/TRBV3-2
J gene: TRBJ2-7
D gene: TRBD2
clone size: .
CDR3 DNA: TGTGCCAGCAGCGTCGAGCGGGAGGACTACGAGCAGTACTTC
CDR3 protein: CASSVEREDYEQYF

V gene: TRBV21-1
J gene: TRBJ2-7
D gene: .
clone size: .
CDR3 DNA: TGTGCCAGCACCCACAGAACTTTCTTATACGAGCAGTACTTC
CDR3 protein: CASTHRTFLYEQYF

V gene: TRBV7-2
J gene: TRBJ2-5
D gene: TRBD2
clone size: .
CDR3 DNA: TGTGCCAGCAGCTTAGCAGGCGGGGGGGCCGGAGAGACCCAGTACTTC
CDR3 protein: CASSLAGGGAGETQYF

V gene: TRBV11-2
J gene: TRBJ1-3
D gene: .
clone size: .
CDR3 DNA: TGTGCCAGCAGCTTATTCGGGGGTTCTGGAAACACCATATATTTT
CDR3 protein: CASSLFGGSGNTIYF

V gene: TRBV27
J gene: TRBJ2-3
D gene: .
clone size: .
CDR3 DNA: TGTGCCAGCAGTTTATCTCCTACGCGGGATACGCAGTATTTT
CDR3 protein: CASSLSPTRDTQYF